Listed here are 10 T cell receptor beta chains from one sample, sequenced in a study of CD8 T cells in Susac syndrome. An amount of RNA that ranged from roughly 0.5 to 1 ug was reverse transcribed with random hexamers. Using its own MiXCR run on the immunoSEQ multiplex PCR reads, TCRdb lists one record per CDR3 protein. This table holds 150,000 or so distinct CDR3 sequences, roughly 95% found once. Sequenced sample: CD4+ T cells from PBMCs. These receptor sequences come from a human donor with multiple sclerosis.

In the case of this clonotype: A junction end diverges from the germline sequence, so it may reflect a read error. The chain employs TRBV24-1 and TRBJ1-1; D is uncertain. Germline loops: CDR1 KGHDR, CDR2 SFDVKD. The length of the CDR3 is 12 residues. The CDR3 reads CATSSSNTDAFF. CDR3 coding DNA: TGTGCCACCAGTTCGTCGAACACTGATGCTTTCTTT.

The rearrangement uses TRBV5-5 and TRBJ2-1, with D perhaps given as TRBD1 or TRBD2 (5 bases each). The CDR3 loop spans 16 amino acids. From germline, CDR1 is SGHKS and CDR2 YYEKEE (reference sequence). V was shortened by 3 bases and J by 10 bases, with 23 bases between the two germline ends. DNA for the CDR3: TGTGCCAGCAGCTCCACCGGGACCCGAATCCAAAGGGAGCAGTTCTTC. The encoded protein is CASSSTGTRIQREQFF.

This chain connects TRBV29-1 to TRBJ1-4, with D perhaps matching TRBD1 (6 bases). CDR1 and CDR2 from the germline V gene are SQVTM and ANQGSEA. Trimming shortened V by 6 bases and J by 7 bases, and 15 bases separated the two germline ends. The CDR3 contains 13 residues. CDR3: CSVGRGGGEKLFF. Written as DNA, the CDR3 is TGCAGCGTGGGGAGGGGGGGCGGTGAAAAACTGTTTTTT.

The chain couples TRBV30 to TRBJ1-1; D gene unclear. The CDR3 sequence is 13 residues long. Trimming removed 4 bases from V and 11 bases from J, with 20 bases in between. Germline V CDR1 and CDR2: GTSNPN, SVGIG (reference sequence). The CDR3 loop is CAWISFRSQGAFF. The CDR3 region has the DNA TGTGCCTGGATCTCTTTCCGGAGCCAAGGGGCTTTCTTT.

The gene calls are TRBV20-1 and TRBJ2-1, with TRBD2 as a possible D gene (6 bases). The germline CDR1 and CDR2 sequences are DFQATT and SNEGSKA (reference sequence). Trimming left V 7 bases short and J 2 bases short, with 12 bases between. CDR3 length: 13 amino acids. This CDR3 is CSVTGAPYNEQFF. The CDR3 nucleotides are TGCAGTGTAACGGGAGCCCCCTACAATGAGCAGTTCTTC.

The chain employs TRBV12-3 or TRBV12-4 and TRBJ1-1; 7 bases line up with TRBD1. The junction had 6 bases not matched to a gene; V was cut back by 7 bases and J by 1 base. The CDR3 sequence is 14 residues long. The CDR3 DNA reads TGTGCCAGCACCAGACAGGGACGGAACACTGAAGCTTTCTTT. Protein product: CASTRQGRNTEAFF.

The V call is TRBV23-1, the J call TRBJ2-1; 8 bases align to TRBD2. TRBV23-1 is filed as an ORF, its function uncertain. This CDR3 is built from 18 residues. V shed 0 bases, J shed 2 bases, and the junction held 9 bases outside the gene matches. CDR3 sequence reads: CASSQSIVAGGPYNEQFF. CDR3 DNA: TGCGCCAGCAGTCAATCGATCGTGGCGGGAGGCCCCTACAATGAGCAGTTCTTC.

The chain uses TRBV28 and TRBJ1-1, with D possibly TRBD1 on 5 matching bases. CDR3 size: 16 residues. The germline V and J ends were trimmed by 6 bases and 4 bases, with 21 bases remaining between them. The V gene's germline CDR1 is MDHEN and CDR2 SYDVKM. DNA for the CDR3: TGTGCCAGCAGCCCAGGGACGGTGAAGGGGAGCACTGAAGCTTTCTTT. It yields the protein CASSPGTVKGSTEAFF.

The V call is TRBV27, the J call TRBJ1-1, with TRBD1 matching 10 bases. V was pared by 5 bases and J by 11 bases, with 8 bases of the junction left unmatched. The CDR3 loop spans 13 amino acids. CDR1 and CDR2 (germline): MNHEY, SMNVEV (reference sequence). The CDR3 bases are TGTGCCAGCAGTCCAGACAGGGGGCGCGGGGCTTTCTTT. Amino acid sequence: CASSPDRGRGAFF.

The V call is TRBV24-1, the J call TRBJ1-4; unclear D gene. V gave up 6 bases and J gave up 1 base, with 8 bases separating them. This CDR3 is built from 14 residues. Germline-derived CDR1 and CDR2 are KGHDR and SFDVKD. CDR3 nucleotides: TGTGCCACCAGTTTACAGCGAACTAATGAAAAACTGTTTTTT. Translating it yields CATSLQRTNEKLFF.